Detailed here is one T cell receptor (beta chain). V lost 4 bases and J lost 1, with 7 bases in between. Germline lookup yields CDR1 SGHNT and CDR2 YENEEA. The CDR3 is 13 amino acids. Original handling: From reference gene primer amplification, estimates of nucleated cell counts were derived. The data were produced by immunoSEQ multiplex PCR, yet TCRdb's version contains in-frame clones alone and is incomplete. V, J and clone size reflect that table, while D and trimming were determined from the DNA. The sample yields roughly 59,000 clones, around 73% seen once. The entry originates in a study of blood T cell repertoires in COVID-19. Overall study context: Researchers got acute and convalescent COVID-19 samples from the United States, Italy and Spain. From T cells, B-cell-depleted T cells, or PBMCs came the material, which was cDNA or gDNA.

The sequence derives from a man at least 80 years old with acute or convalescent COVID-19. Sample: peripheral blood. The chain joins TRBV11-3 to TRBJ1-1, with D tentatively TRBD1 (5 bases). In DNA, the CDR3 is TGTGCCAGCAGCTCTAGGGGGAACACTGAAGCTTTCTTT. Translating gives CASSSRGNTEAFF.